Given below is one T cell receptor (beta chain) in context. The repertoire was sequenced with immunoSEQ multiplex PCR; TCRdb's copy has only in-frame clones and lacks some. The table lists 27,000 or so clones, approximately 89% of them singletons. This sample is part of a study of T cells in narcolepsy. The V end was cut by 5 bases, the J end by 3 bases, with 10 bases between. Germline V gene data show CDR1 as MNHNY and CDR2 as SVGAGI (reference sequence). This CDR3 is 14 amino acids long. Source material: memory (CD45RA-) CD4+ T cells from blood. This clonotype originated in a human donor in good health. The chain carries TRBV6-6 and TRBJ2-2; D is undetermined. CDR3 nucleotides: TGTGCCAGCAGTCGCCATGGGGACACCGGGGAGCTGTTTTTT. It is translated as CASSRHGDTGELFF.